A single sample is the source of the 21 T cell receptor beta chains below, sequenced in a study of blood T cell repertoires in COVID-19. Clones were sequenced by immunoSEQ multiplex PCR, and TCRdb holds only the in-frame ones, with some missing. The table has fewer than 350,000 clones, over 75% seen once. The sample was PBMCs or T cells enriched from blood (not recorded which). The receptor source for this set is a woman between 25 and 40 years old who had recovered from COVID-19.

The chain combines TRBV18 with TRBJ1-2; possible D gene TRBD1, 6 bases. V was cut by 3 bases and J by 4 bases, with 15 bases left in between. The CDR3 extends over 15 amino acids. CDR1 KGHSH and CDR2 LQKENI come from the germline V gene. CDR3 DNA sequence: TGTGCCAGCTCACCGTCCACCGGGACACTCTATGGCTACACCTTC. As protein: CASSPSTGTLYGYTF.

This clone was seen a single time. The genes are TRBV5-1 and TRBJ1-1, with 12 positions matching TRBD1. The CDR3 has 15 amino acids. Unmatched junction bases numbered 2, after V lost 0 bases and J lost 5 bases. Looked up from germline, CDR1 is SGHRS and CDR2 is YFSETQ. CDR3 sequence (DNA): TGCGCCAGCAGCTTGGCGGGACAGGGGGCGACTGAAGCTTTCTTT. Encoded protein: CASSLAGQGATEAFF.

This clone showed up just once. The chain links TRBV19 to TRBJ1-4; maybe TRBD1 (5 bases). The CDR3 has 17 amino acids. Trimming removed 2 bases from V and 4 bases from J, with 17 bases in between. CDR1 is LNHDA and CDR2 is SQIVND in the germline V gene (reference sequence). CDR3 bases: TGTGCCAGTAGTATACAGGGTGCGACAGCCGTTAATGAAAAACTGTTTTTT. It codes for CASSIQGATAVNEKLFF. The full variable domain, its missing parts supplied by reference TRBV19 and TRBJ1-4, is DGGITQSPKYLFRKEGQNVTLSCEQNLNHDAMYWYRQDPGQGLRLIYYSQIVNDFQKGDIAEGYSVSREKKESFPLTVTSAQKNPTAFYLCASSIQGATAVNEKLFFGSGTQLSVL.

V and J are TRBV28 and TRBJ2-3; D gene unclear. V was trimmed by 3 bases and J by 11 bases, leaving 12 bases between them. Germline lookup yields CDR1 MDHEN and CDR2 SYDVKM. The CDR3 is made up of 12 amino acids. CDR3 loop: CASSLPVRKQYF. CDR3 in DNA: TGTGCCAGCAGTTTGCCCGTGCGGAAGCAGTATTTT. Full variable domain (outside the CDR3, taken from reference TRBV28 and TRBJ2-3): DVKVTQSSRYLVKRTGEKVFLECVQDMDHENMFWYRQDPGLGLRLIYFSYDVKMKEKGDIPEGYSVSREKKERFSLILESASTNQTSMYLCASSLPVRKQYFGPGTRLTVL.

The V call is TRBV19, the J call TRBJ1-5, with TRBD1 matching over 9 bases. With 6 bases clipped from V and 0 bases from J, the junction kept 9 bases outside the gene matches. Germline CDR1 reads LNHDA; CDR2 reads SQIVND (reference sequence). The CDR3 sequence is 17 residues long. This CDR3 is CASSQNRGRSSNQPQHF. In DNA, the CDR3 is TGTGCCAGTAGCCAAAACAGGGGGCGTAGTAGCAATCAGCCCCAGCATTTT.

The V call is TRBV30, the J call TRBJ1-5, with 7 bases fitting TRBD1. Germline V lookup: CDR1 GTSNPN, CDR2 SVGIG (reference sequence). Germline trimming cut 7 bases from V and 2 bases from J; bases unmatched to any gene: 8. The CDR3 covers 14 residues. CDR3 coding DNA: TGTGCCTTGGGACAGTCGGGAGGCAATCAGCCCCAGCATTTT. This codes for CALGQSGGNQPQHF.

CDR3 bases: TGTGCCTGGCGGGGACAGGGAGACGAAAAACTGTTTTTT. This codes for CAWRGQGDEKLFF. The chain has TRBV30 and TRBJ1-4, with 9 nucleotides matching TRBD1. The germline CDR1 and CDR2 sequences are GTSNPN and SVGIG (reference sequence). The CDR3 consists of 13 residues. V shed 5 bases and J 8 bases; nucleotides not matched to a gene: 6.

The chain joins TRBV5-1 to TRBJ2-7, with D perhaps TRBD2 (5 bases). Germline V CDR1 and CDR2: SGHRS, YFSETQ. V dropped 5 bases and J dropped 0 bases, with 12 bases sitting between them. The CDR3 totals 14 residues. Here the CDR3 DNA reads TGCGCCAGCAGTTGGTGGACTGACTCCTACGAGCAGTACTTC. Translating gives CASSWWTDSYEQYF.

This clone was detected once. Other nucleotide sequences from this sample produce the same CDR3. The chain joins TRBV19 to TRBJ1-4, with 7 bases fitting TRBD1. The CDR3 is 16 amino acids. Germline CDR1 and CDR2: LNHDA and SQIVND (reference sequence). J gave up 0 bases and V 3 bases, and 4 bases lay outside the gene matches. The CDR3 DNA reads as TGTGCCAGTAGTATGAACAGGGGAGCAACTAATGAAAAACTGTTTTTT. Translating gives CASSMNRGATNEKLFF.

The gene calls are TRBV11-3 and TRBJ1-6; 10 nucleotides align to TRBD1. Germline V gene sequence: CDR1 SGHNT, CDR2 YENEEA. J was trimmed by 7 bases and V by 0 bases; bases with no gene match: 0. The CDR3 covers 15 residues. CDR3 in amino acids: CASSLEGQGNSPLHF. The CDR3 DNA reads as TGTGCCAGCAGCTTAGAGGGACAGGGGAATTCACCCCTCCACTTT.

The chain is built from TRBV20-1 and TRBJ1-1, with a tentative D call TRBD1 (6 bases). The CDR3 runs to 11 residues. Trimming left V 5 bases short and J 11 bases short, with 15 bases between. The germline V gene has CDR1 DFQATT and CDR2 SNEGSKA (reference sequence). CDR3 region: CSAGGRGRAFF. The CDR3 DNA reads TGCAGTGCTGGGGGCAGGGGAAGGGCTTTCTTT.

The chain has TRBV6-5 and TRBJ2-2, with 7 bases aligning to TRBD2. The V gene end was trimmed by 11 bases and the J gene end by 6 bases; junction bases not matched to a gene: 9. The CDR3 runs 13 residues. The germline CDR1 and CDR2 sequences are MNHEY and SVGAGI. Written as DNA, the CDR3 is TGTGCCTCCCATCGGGGGGAGGCCGGGGAGCTGTTTTTT. Protein product: CASHRGEAGELFF.

The J gene is TRBJ1-4, the V gene TRBV19; maybe TRBD1 (5 bases). V was shortened by 5 bases and J by 5 bases, with 9 bases between the two germline ends. Germline lookup yields CDR1 LNHDA and CDR2 SQIVND (reference sequence). This CDR3 comprises 13 residues. For the CDR3, the DNA is TGTGCCAGTAGTGGGGCAGAGAATGAAAAACTGTTTTTT. Residues: CASSGAENEKLFF.

The chain carries TRBV28 and TRBJ1-2; D may be TRBD1 (5 bases). CDR3 length: 14 residues. Germline V gene lookup returns CDR1 MDHEN and CDR2 SYDVKM. V shed 3 bases and J shed 4 bases, with 12 bases lying between them. CDR3 sequence (DNA): TGTGCCAGCAGTTTGGTGGCCGGGGGCTATGGCTACACCTTC. Protein product: CASSLVAGGYGYTF.

The chain employs TRBV7-3 and TRBJ1-2; 10 positions match TRBD1. The trim removed 5 bases at V and 7 bases at J, leaving 16 bases unmatched. The CDR3 extends over 17 amino acids. Looked up from germline, CDR1 is SGHTA and CDR2 is FQGTGA. In DNA, the CDR3 is TGTGCCAGCAGCCCCTCTCCCCGCGGACAGGGGGTCGGTGGCTACACCTTC. The encoded protein is CASSPSPRGQGVGGYTF.

The rearrangement links TRBV18 to TRBJ2-1; 9 nucleotides line up with TRBD1. With 3 bases clipped from V and 5 bases from J, the junction kept 8 bases outside the gene matches. Germline CDR1 and CDR2: KGHSH and LQKENI. This CDR3 contains 16 residues. The CDR3 region is CASSPFTGTGNNEQFF. The CDR3 DNA reads as TGTGCCAGCTCACCCTTCACCGGGACAGGGAACAATGAGCAGTTCTTC.

The V and J genes are TRBV13 and TRBJ2-1; no firm D call. CDR3 size: 15 residues. Germline CDR1 is PRHDT and CDR2 is FYEKMQ (reference sequence). V was shortened by 4 bases and J by 0 bases, with 10 bases between the two germline ends. The CDR3: CASSSRFSSYNEQFF. CDR3 DNA: TGTGCCAGCAGCTCAAGATTTAGCTCCTACAATGAGCAGTTCTTC.

V gene TRBV3-1 (or the pseudogene TRBV3-2) combines with J gene TRBJ1-6, with D maybe TRBD1 (5 bases). CDR1 LGHDT and CDR2 YNNKEL come from the germline V gene (reference sequence). The CDR3 loop spans 16 amino acids. The ends were cut back, 8 bases at V and 1 base at J, with 15 bases in the middle. CDR3: CASGGERGSYNSPLHF. As DNA, the CDR3 is TGTGCCAGCGGGGGGGAAAGGGGATCCTATAATTCACCCCTCCACTTT.

Here the CDR3 reads CASRVHMTGYEQYF. CDR3 bases: TGTGCCAGCAGGGTACACATGACAGGGTACGAGCAGTACTTC. This chain links TRBV2 with TRBJ2-7; 7 nucleotides line up with TRBD1. In germline, CDR1 is SNHLY, CDR2 FYNNEI. The CDR3 runs to 14 residues. Trimming removed 6 bases from V and 4 bases from J; junction bases left unmatched: 9.

This clone was recorded once. The chain joins TRBV5-5 to TRBJ2-7; the match to TRBD1 covers 7 bases. The V segment lost 4 bases and the J segment 2 bases; nucleotides outside the gene matches: 12. The CDR3 spans 16 residues. CDR1 is SGHKS, CDR2 YYEKEE, per germline (reference sequence). In nucleotides, the CDR3 is TGTGCCAGCAGCGACCTTGACAGGGCTGTGCCCTACGAGCAGTACTTC. Protein sequence: CASSDLDRAVPYEQYF.

The chain joins TRBV9 to TRBJ1-4, with 7 bases identical to TRBD1. Germline V gene lookup returns CDR1 SGDLS and CDR2 YYNGEE. The CDR3 runs 15 residues. V gave up 5 bases and J gave up 8 bases; unmatched junction bases: 12. The CDR3 DNA sequence: TGTGCCAGCAGTTATACTAGGGGGCGTTTGGAAAAACTGTTTTTT. Translation: CASSYTRGRLEKLFF.